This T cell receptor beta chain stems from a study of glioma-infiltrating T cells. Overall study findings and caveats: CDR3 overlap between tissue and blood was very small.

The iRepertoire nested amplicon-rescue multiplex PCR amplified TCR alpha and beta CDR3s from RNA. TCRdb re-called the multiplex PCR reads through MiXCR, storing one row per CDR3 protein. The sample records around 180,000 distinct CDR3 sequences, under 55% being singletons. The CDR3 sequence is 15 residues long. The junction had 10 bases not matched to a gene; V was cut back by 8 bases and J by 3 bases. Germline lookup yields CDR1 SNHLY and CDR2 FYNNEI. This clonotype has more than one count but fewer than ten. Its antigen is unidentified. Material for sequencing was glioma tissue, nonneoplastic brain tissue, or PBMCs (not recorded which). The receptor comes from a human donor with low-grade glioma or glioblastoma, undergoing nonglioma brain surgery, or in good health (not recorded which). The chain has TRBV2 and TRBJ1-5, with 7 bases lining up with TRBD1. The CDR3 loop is CASGRDSLPNQPQHF. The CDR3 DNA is TGTGCCAGCGGACGGGACAGCTTACCCAATCAGCCCCAGCATTTT.